The subject of this entry is one TCR beta chain. There is no known antigen for this receptor. It has no much larger one-base neighbor in the sample; base qualities were not kept. The data were taken from a study of vaccination effects on CD4 cells after COVID-19 (dated by TCRdb to 2022 to 2024). Describing the broader study: Each participant received two doses of an mRNA SARS-CoV-2 vaccine, either BNT162b2 or mRNA-1273. Cultures from other donors in the study were sequenced with the Oncomine TCR Beta short-read assay on an Illumina iSeq 100. The full study included over 8 COVID-19 convalescent patients and several SARS-CoV-2-naive healthy vaccine recipients. Pre-vaccine samples were collected from two convalescent patients 16 days and one week before the first dose, corresponding to 142 and 148 days after COVID-19 diagnosis. SARS-CoV-2 spike-specific CD4+ TCR repertoires were compared before and after mRNA vaccination in COVID-19 convalescent patients and in infection-naive vaccine recipients. Summary of the overall study and its limitations: In convalescent patients, the post-vaccine spike-reactive repertoire consisted mainly of new vaccine-induced clones, largely distinct from infection-induced clones. Limitations of the study were the small number of convalescent patients and the absence of early post-infection timepoints. Marked clonal contraction was observed in both infection-induced and vaccine-induced clones at late post-vaccination timepoints, consistent with waning T cell responses.

Receptor libraries were prepared by the immunoSEQ multiplex PCR assay. DNA from the CD4+ T cells that had been cultured and isolated underwent TCR beta CDR3 sequencing. In the original analysis: Non-productive TCR sequences were removed, reads were trimmed to the CDR3 region, and CDR3s of at least 7 amino acids were retained. The MANAFEST web app was used to pick out antigen-specific clonotypes by comparing their expansion in peptide wells with that in reference cultures. To count as positive, a clone had to show expansion at FDR<0.05 compared with the reference and with all other wells, an odds ratio above 5, and a frequency above 0.1% in two replicate wells. Cross-reactive clonotypes were defined as significantly expanded in SARS-CoV-2 spike wells and in at least one common cold coronavirus spike condition. Using the stringdist R package, CDR3 similarity was measured by Levenshtein distance, and unrooted trees were constructed with ape in R 3.6.1. TCRdb took over this immuneACCESS table, retaining in-frame rearrangements with V and J assigned. Such tables are incomplete; in checked studies, under half of the missing clones stem from an unresolved V gene, and the remainder is unexplained. The D gene and trimming were derived from the DNA, and the V and J assignments and clone size from that table. Across this sample there are 20,000 to 30,000 clones, with about 77% seen only once. The leading ten clones occupy roughly 19% of the sample.

In the ViraFEST assay, PBMC were stimulated with viral peptide pools, and antigen-specific CD4+ T cell clonotypes were then identified by expansion using TCR sequencing. After more than 9 days of culture, CD4+ T cells were isolated with the EasySep CD4+ T cell isolation kit. PCR-confirmed SARS-CoV-2 infection had occurred in convalescent patients between March and December 2020, before the Alpha, Beta and Delta variants emerged in the United States. Two million PBMC per well were cultured in IMDM with roughly 5% human AB serum, 10 IU/ml IL-2 and gentamicin, plus 10 ug/ml peptides. On days 3 and 7, half of the culture medium was replaced with fresh IL-2-containing medium. Each peptide stimulation condition was cultured in triplicate wells unless otherwise noted. Using Ficoll-Paque Plus gradient centrifugation, PBMC were separated from whole blood and then either used fresh or cryopreserved at -140C. The spike proteins of SARS-CoV-2 and of the common cold coronaviruses HCoV-NL63, HCoV-OC43 and HCoV-229E were spanned by overlapping peptide pools. The QIAamp micro DNA kit was used to extract genomic DNA from the cultured CD4+ T cells.

Including cysteine and phenylalanine, the CDR3 has 13 amino acids. CDR3 DNA is the only sequence kept; it has 39 bases, read in frame from the first base. CDR1 and CDR2 are drawn from the germline V gene (reference sequence): PRHDT, FYEKMQ. V was cut back by 5 bases and J by 3 bases, leaving a gap of 11 bases between them. The receptor comes from a human donor who had a prior SARS-CoV-2 infection. The chain links TRBV13 with TRBJ2-7; the D gene is perhaps TRBD1 or TRBD2, each of them matching over 6 bases. The sample in question was CD4+ T cells from PBMCs cultured with HCoV-NL63 spike peptides, obtained before COVID-19 vaccination. In light of the paper, this sample's cell subset or site label describes: HCoV-NL63 spike overlapping peptide pool stimulation. The CDR3 loop reads CASSPEGGYEQYF. The nucleotide sequence reads as follows: TGTGCCAGCAGCCCAGAGGGGGGCTACGAGCAGTACTTC.